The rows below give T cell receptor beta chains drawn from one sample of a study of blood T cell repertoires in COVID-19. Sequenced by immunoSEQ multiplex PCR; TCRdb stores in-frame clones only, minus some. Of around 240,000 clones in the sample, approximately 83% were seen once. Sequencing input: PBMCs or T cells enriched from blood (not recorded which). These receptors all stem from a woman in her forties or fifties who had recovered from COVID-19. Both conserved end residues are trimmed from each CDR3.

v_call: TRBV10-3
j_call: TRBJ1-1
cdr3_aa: AISESLTGGMNTEAF

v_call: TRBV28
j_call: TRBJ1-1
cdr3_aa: AVLSGQGLPEAF

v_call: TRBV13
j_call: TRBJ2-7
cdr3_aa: ASSKWTGGGVGEQY

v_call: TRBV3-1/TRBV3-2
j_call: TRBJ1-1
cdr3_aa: ASSLRDRGTEAF

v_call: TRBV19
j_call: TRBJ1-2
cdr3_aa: ASSMAFLGQRKNYGYT

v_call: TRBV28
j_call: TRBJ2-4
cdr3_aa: ASRRLAKNIQY

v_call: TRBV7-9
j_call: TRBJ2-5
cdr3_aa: ASRLAGVETQY

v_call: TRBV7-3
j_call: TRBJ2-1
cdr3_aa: ASSPPGKPPNEQF

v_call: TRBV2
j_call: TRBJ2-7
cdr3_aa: ASSEGGRAG

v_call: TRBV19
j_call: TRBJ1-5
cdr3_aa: ASSMAEYSNQPQH

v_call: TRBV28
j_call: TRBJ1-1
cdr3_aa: ASTTWGKAKNTEAF

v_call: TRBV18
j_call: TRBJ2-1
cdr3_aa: ASSLTIGTSGYNEQF

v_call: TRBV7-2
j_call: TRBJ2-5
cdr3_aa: ASSLLGTGGPETQY

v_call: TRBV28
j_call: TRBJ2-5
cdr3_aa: ASRSPGGPETQY

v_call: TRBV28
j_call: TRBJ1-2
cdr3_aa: ASSDSFYGYT

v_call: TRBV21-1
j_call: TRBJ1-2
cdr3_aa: ARVGRGVTNYGYT

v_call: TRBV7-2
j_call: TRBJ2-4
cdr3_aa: ASSLEGVGLAGRLNIQY

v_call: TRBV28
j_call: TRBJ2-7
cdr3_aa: ASNRGPDEQY

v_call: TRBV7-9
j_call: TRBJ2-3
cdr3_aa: ASSFPGTSTDTQY

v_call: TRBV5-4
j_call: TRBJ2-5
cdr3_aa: ASSSESGQETQY

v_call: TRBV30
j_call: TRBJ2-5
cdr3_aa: AWNLGQGASGTQETQY

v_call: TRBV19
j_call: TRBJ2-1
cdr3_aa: ASKRLAGVNNEQF

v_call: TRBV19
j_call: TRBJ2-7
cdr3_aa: ASSIVGSSEQY

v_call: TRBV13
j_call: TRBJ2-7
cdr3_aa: ASSASGMGAEQY

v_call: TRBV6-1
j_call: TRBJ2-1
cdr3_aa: ASSDPTREGQF

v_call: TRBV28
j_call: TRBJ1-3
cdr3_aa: ASSFTGAGNTIY

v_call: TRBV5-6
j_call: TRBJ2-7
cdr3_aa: ASSLDRRHPGY

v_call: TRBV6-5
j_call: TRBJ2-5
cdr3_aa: ASTLRGPQETQY

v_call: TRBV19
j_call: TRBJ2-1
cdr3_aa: ASNYLAGATNNEQF

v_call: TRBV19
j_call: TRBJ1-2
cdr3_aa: ASTLGSQIGYT

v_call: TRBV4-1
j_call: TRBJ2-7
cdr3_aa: ASSLSGSSFNEQY

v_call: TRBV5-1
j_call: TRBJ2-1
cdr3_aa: ASSRGLAGYNEQF

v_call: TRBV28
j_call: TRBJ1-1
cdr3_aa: ASSPGQKNTEAF

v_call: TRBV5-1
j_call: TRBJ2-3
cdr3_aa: ASSLAVTSGSAWGTDTQY

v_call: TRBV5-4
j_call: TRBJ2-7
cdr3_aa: ASSLGLAGVDEQY

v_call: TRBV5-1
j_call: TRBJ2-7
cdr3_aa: ASSQQGASYEQY

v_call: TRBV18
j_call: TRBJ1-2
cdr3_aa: ASSPSTGESGYT

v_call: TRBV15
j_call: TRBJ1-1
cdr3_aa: ATSSWTGEIDTEAF

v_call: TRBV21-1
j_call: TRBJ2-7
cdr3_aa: ASSRRQAPSYEQY

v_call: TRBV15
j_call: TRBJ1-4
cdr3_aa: ATSVPIGGSEKLF

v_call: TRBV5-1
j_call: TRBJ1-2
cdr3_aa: ASSLIQGANYGYT

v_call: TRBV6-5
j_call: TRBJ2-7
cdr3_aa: ASRRRTDVDYEQY

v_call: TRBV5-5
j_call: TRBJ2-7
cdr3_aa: ASSSGLAGDTGDYEQY